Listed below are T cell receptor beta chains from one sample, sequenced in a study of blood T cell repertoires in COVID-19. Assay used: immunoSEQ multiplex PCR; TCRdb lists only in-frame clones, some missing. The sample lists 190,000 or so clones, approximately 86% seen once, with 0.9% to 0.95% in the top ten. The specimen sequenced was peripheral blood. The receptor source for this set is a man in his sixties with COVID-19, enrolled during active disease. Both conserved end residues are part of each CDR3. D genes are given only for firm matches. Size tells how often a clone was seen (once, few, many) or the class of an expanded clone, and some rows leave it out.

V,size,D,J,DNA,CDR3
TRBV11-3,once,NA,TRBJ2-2,TGTGCCAGCAGCAAACGGGTGACCGGGGAGCTGTTTTTT,CASSKRVTGELFF
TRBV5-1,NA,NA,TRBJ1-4,TGCGCCAGCAGCTTGGCCGGGGGGTCCTATGAAAAACTGTTTTTT,CASSLAGGSYEKLFF
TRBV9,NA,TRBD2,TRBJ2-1,TGTGCCAGCAGCGTAGGGGGGAGGGAGTTGGGGAATGAGCAGTTCTTC,CASSVGGRELGNEQFF
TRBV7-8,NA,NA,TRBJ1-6,TGTGCCAGCAGTCCCGGGGAGGCCATCAATTCACCCCTCCACTTT,CASSPGEAINSPLHF
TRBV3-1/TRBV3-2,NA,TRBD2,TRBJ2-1,TGTGCCAGCAGCCTTGCGGGAGTAGACAATGAGCAGTTCTTC,CASSLAGVDNEQFF
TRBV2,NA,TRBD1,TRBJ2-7,TGTGCCAGCAGTGAAGCTCGGGACAGGTCCTACGAGCAGTACTTC,CASSEARDRSYEQYF
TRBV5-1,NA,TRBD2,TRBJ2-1,TGCGCCAGCAGCTTGGTCGGGACTAGCTACAATGAGCAGTTCTTC,CASSLVGTSYNEQFF
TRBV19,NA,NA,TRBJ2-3,TGTGCCAGTAGTACTGGCAGAACAGATACGCAGTATTTT,CASSTGRTDTQYF
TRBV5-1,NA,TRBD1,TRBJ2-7,TGCGCCAGCAGCTCCGATGGGACAGTTCAGCAGTACTTC,CASSSDGTVQQYF
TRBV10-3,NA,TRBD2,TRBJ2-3,TGTGCCATCACTTCGGGGAGGGGCACAGATACGCAGTATTTT,CAITSGRGTDTQYF